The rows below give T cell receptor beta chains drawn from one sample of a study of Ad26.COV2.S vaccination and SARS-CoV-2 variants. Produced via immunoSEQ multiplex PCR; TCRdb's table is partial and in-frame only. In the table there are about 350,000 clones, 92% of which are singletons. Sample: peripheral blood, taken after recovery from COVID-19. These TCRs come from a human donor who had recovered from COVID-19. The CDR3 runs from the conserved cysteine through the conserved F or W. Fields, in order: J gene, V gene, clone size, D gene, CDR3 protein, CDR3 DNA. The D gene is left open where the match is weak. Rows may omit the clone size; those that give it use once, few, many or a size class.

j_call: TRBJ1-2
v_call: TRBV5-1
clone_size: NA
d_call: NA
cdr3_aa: CASSWAAGEHYGYTF
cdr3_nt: TGCGCCAGCAGCTGGGCCGCCGGGGAGCACTATGGCTACACCTTC

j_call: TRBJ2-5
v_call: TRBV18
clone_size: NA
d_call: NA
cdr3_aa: CASSSGTQETQYF
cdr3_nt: TGTGCCAGCTCATCCGGGACACAAGAGACCCAGTACTTC

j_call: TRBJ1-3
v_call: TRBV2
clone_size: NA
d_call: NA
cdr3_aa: CASSERYRSGNTIYF
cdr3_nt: TGTGCCAGCAGTGAAAGGTATCGCTCTGGAAACACCATATATTTT

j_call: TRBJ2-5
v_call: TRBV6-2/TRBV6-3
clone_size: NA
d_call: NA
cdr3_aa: CASSYRGTLYQETQYF
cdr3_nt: TGTGCCAGCAGTTACCGGGGGACCCTGTACCAAGAGACCCAGTACTTC

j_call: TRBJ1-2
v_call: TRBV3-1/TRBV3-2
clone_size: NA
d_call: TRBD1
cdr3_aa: CASSQLQGAHGYTF
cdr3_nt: TGTGCCAGCAGCCAACTACAGGGGGCGCATGGCTACACCTTC

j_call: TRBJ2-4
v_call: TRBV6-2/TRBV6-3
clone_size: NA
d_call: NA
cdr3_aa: CASSYSDSLLAKNIQYF
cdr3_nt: TGTGCCAGCAGTTACTCAGACAGCTTACTAGCCAAAAACATTCAGTACTTC

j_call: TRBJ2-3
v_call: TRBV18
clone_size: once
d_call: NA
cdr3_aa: CASSPPGSTDTQYF
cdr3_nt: TGTGCCAGCTCACCACCCGGTTCTACAGATACGCAGTATTTT

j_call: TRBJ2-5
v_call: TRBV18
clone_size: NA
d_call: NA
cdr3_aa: CASSPSGLKETQYF
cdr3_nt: TGTGCCAGCTCACCATCCGGTCTCAAAGAGACCCAGTACTTC

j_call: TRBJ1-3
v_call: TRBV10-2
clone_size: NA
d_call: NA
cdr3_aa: CASSRQPSGNTIYF
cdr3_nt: TGCGCCAGCAGCAGACAGCCATCAGGAAACACCATATATTTT

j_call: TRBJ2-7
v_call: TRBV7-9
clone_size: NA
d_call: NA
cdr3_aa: CASSPPGLGEQYF
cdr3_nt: TGTGCCAGCAGCCCCCCGGGCCTCGGCGAGCAGTACTTC

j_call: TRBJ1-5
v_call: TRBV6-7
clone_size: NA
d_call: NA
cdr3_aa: CASSYDQPQHF
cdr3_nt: TGTGCCAGCAGTTACGACCAGCCCCAGCATTTT

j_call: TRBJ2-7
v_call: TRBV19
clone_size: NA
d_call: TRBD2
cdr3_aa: CASSRTSGGYEQYF
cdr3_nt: TGTGCCAGTAGTCGGACTAGCGGGGGCTACGAGCAGTACTTC

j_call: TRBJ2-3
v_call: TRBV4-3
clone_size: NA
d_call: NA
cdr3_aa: CASSLTYRTRYTDTQYF
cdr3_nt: TGCGCCAGCAGCCTCACATACAGGACGCGATACACAGATACGCAGTATTTT

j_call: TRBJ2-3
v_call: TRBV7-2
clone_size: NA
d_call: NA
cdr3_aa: CASSLGIGGSTDTQYF
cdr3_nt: TGTGCCAGCAGCTTGGGCATCGGGGGCAGCACAGATACGCAGTATTTT

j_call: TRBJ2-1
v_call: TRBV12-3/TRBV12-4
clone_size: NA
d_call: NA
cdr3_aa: CASSTTVHEQFF
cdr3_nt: TGTGCCAGCAGTACGACAGTACATGAGCAGTTCTTC

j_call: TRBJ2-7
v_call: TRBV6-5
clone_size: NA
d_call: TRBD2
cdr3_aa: CASSYRGGAESEQYF
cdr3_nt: TGTGCCAGCAGTTATCGCGGGGGGGCGGAATCCGAGCAGTACTTC

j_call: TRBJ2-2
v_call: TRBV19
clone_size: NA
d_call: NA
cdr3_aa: CASTLRAENLNTGELFF
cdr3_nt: TGTGCCAGTACGTTACGAGCGGAGAATTTGAACACCGGGGAGCTGTTTTTT

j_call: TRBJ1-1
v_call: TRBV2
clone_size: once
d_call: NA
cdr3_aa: CASSEAFGNEAFF
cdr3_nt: TGTGCCAGCAGTGAAGCGTTTGGAAATGAAGCTTTCTTT

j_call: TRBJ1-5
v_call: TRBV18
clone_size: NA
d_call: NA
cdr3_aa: CASSPGVYQPQHF
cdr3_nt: TGTGCCAGCTCACCAGGGGTTTATCAGCCCCAGCATTTT

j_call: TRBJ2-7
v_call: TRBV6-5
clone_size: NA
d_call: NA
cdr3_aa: CASSYGISSYEQYF
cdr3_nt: TGTGCCAGCAGTTACGGTATCTCCTCCTACGAGCAGTACTTC

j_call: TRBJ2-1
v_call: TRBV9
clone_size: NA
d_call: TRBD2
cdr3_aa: CASSPSGASYNEQFF
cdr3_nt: TGTGCCAGCAGCCCAAGCGGGGCTTCCTACAATGAGCAGTTCTTC

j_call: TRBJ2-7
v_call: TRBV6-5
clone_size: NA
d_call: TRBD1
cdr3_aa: CASSSGTGGYEQYF
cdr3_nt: TGTGCCAGCAGTTCCGGGACAGGGGGTTACGAGCAGTACTTC

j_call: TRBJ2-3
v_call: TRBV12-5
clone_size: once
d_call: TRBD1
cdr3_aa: CASGSPRQGRTDTQYF
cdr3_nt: TGTGCTAGTGGTTCCCCCCGACAGGGAAGGACAGATACGCAGTATTTT

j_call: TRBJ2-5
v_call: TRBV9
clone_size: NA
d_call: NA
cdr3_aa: CASSVALTQETQYF
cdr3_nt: TGTGCCAGCAGCGTAGCTTTAACACAGGAGACCCAGTACTTC

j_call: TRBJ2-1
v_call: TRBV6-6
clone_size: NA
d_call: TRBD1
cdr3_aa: CATKPTGGNNEQFF
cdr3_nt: TGTGCCACCAAACCGACAGGGGGAAACAATGAGCAGTTCTTC

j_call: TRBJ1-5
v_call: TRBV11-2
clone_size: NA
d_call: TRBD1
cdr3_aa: CASSQLQGAGQPQHF
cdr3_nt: TGTGCCAGCAGCCAACTTCAGGGGGCGGGTCAGCCCCAGCATTTT

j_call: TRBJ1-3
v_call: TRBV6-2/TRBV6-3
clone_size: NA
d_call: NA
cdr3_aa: CASSSQGNTIYF
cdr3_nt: TGTGCCAGCAGTTCACAAGGAAACACCATATATTTT

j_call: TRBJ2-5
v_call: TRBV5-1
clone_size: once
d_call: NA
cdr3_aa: CASSLGPAAETQYF
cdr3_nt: TGCGCCAGCAGCTTGGGGCCGGCGGCAGAGACCCAGTACTTC

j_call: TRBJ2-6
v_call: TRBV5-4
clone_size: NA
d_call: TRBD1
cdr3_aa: CASSFRQGILSGANVLTF
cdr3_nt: TGTGCCAGCAGCTTCCGACAGGGGATACTCTCTGGGGCCAACGTCCTGACTTTC

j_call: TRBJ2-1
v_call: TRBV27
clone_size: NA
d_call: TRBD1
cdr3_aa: CASSSGTAWNEQFF
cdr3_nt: TGTGCCAGCAGTTCGGGGACAGCCTGGAATGAGCAGTTCTTC

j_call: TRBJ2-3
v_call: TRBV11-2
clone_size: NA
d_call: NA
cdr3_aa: CASSLVPDTQYF
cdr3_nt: TGTGCCAGCAGTCTCGTCCCAGATACGCAGTATTTT

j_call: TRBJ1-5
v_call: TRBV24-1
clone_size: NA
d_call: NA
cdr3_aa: CATSDLSPTGNQPQHF
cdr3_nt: TGTGCCACCAGTGATTTGAGCCCCACAGGGAACCAGCCCCAGCATTTT

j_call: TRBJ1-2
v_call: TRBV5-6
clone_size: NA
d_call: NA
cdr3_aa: CASSAVQGLLGGYTF
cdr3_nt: TGTGCCAGCAGCGCGGTACAGGGTCTATTGGGTGGCTACACCTTC

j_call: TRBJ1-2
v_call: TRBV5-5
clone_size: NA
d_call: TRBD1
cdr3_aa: CASSFGTGNGYTF
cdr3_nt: TGTGCCAGCAGCTTTGGGACAGGGAATGGCTACACCTTC

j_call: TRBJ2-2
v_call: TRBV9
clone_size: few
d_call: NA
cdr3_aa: CASSVVAATGELFF
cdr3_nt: TGTGCCAGCAGCGTAGTAGCGGCCACCGGGGAGCTGTTTTTT

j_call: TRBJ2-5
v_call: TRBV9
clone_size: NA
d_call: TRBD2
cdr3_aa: CASSPSGGPQETQYF
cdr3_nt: TGTGCCAGCAGCCCTAGCGGGGGGCCCCAAGAGACCCAGTACTTC